This T cell receptor (beta chain) was found in a study of blood T cell repertoires in COVID-19. Original processing notes: Cell counts per sample came from amplifying reference gene primers. The data were produced by immunoSEQ multiplex PCR, yet TCRdb's version contains in-frame clones alone and is incomplete. V and J calls and clone size are as listed in that table; D and trimming were resolved from the DNA. The sample has 200,000 to 300,000 clones; nearly 85% are singletons. V gave up 6 bases and J gave up 5 bases, with 16 bases separating them. CDR1 and CDR2 from the germline V gene are KGHSH and LQKENI. The CDR3 is 14 residues long.

The chain combines TRBV18 with TRBJ1-1; no reliable D call. The sequence was collected from a human donor in a cohort sampled during active COVID-19. Sequencing was performed on peripheral blood. Here the CDR3 DNA reads TGTGCCAGCTCGACCGAGGCTCTAGGAACTGAAGCTTTCTTT. This codes for CASSTEALGTEAFF. Complete variable domain (other parts from reference TRBV18 and TRBJ1-1): NAGVMQNPRHLVRRRGQEARLRCSPMKGHSHVYWYRQLPEEGLKFMVYLQKENIIDESGMPKERFSAEFPKEGPSILRIQQVVRGDSAAYFCASSTEALGTEAFFGQGTRLTVV.